The T cell receptor (beta chain) under discussion was sequenced for a study of radiation and T cells in renal cell carcinoma. V lost 4 bases to trimming and J lost 2 bases; unmatched junction nucleotides: 7. The germline V gene encodes CDR1 LGHNA and CDR2 YNFKEQ. The CDR3 is made up of 17 amino acids. The time point: baseline pretreatment blood. Specified treatment: 15 Gy SBRT to primary tumor, nephrectomy 4 weeks later. Blood was sampled at baseline, 2 weeks and 4 weeks after SBRT. The patient's renal cell carcinoma had clear cell pathology. Method: immunoSEQ multiplex PCR; TCRdb's copy keeps in-frame clones and lacks some. The sample yields roughly 53,000 clones, about 83% seen once.

The genes are TRBV4-2 and TRBJ1-5, with TRBD1 identical over 11 bases. This clonotype was obtained from a woman in her 70s with renal cell carcinoma. Sequences were derived from blood, sampled from a patient whose treatment included radiotherapy and nephrectomy. CDR3 residues: CASSPGQGAVGNQPQHF. CDR3 sequence (DNA): TGTGCCAGCAGCCCTGGACAGGGGGCAGTTGGCAATCAGCCCCAGCATTTT.